Following are 27 T cell receptor beta chains from one sample sequenced in a study of Ad26.COV2.S vaccination and SARS-CoV-2 variants. Treatment specified: 19 received Ad26.COV2.S at low or high dose, single or two shots; 5 received placebo; per-sample allocation not given. Specimen acquisition occurred on day 63 following the initial vaccine or placebo injection. Data came from immunoSEQ multiplex PCR; TCRdb stores just in-frame clones and leaves some out. The profile shows approximately 300,000 clones, 70% to 90% of them singletons. The material was peripheral blood, obtained in a trial of Ad26.COV2.S vaccine versus placebo. The receptors stem from a person between 18 and 65 years old who received the Ad26.COV2.S COVID-19 vaccine or a placebo.

The genes are TRBV5-6 and TRBJ2-7, with TRBD1 matching over 7 bases. V was clipped by 0 bases and J by 3 bases; unmatched bases: 9. The CDR3 has 16 residues. CDR1 and CDR2 (germline): SGHDT, YYEEEE. As DNA, the CDR3 is TGTGCCAGCAGCTTGGGGGACAGTTTCTCCCTCTACGAGCAGTACTTC. The encoded protein is CASSLGDSFSLYEQYF.

J is TRBJ1-4 and V is TRBV4-3; D possibly corresponds to TRBD1 (5 bases). Germline V gene data show CDR1 as LGHNA and CDR2 as YSLEER. CDR3 length: 15 amino acids. Trimming took off 3 bases at V and 6 bases at J, with 14 bases between the two ends. CDR3 coding DNA: TGCGCCAGCAGCCATTCGTTTGGGGGAGATGAAAAACTGTTTTTT. This encodes CASSHSFGGDEKLFF.

The chain carries TRBV29-1 and TRBJ1-1, with unresolved D. V lost 6 bases to trimming and J lost 3 bases, with 17 bases between them. Germline V gene sequence: CDR1 SQVTM, CDR2 ANQGSEA. CDR3 length: 14 amino acids. CDR3 loop: CSVGVLRADTEAFF. The DNA of the CDR3 is TGCAGCGTCGGCGTTCTCCGGGCCGACACTGAAGCTTTCTTT.

This clone occurred once. This chain uses TRBV4-2 with TRBJ1-3, with no clear D. V lost 0 bases, J lost 6 bases, and 12 bases lay in between. Germline lookup yields CDR1 LGHNA and CDR2 YNFKEQ. CDR3 size: 15 residues. In DNA, the CDR3 is TGTGCCAGCAGCCAAGAGGTTTCGGTCCCAAACACCATATATTTT. The encoded protein is CASSQEVSVPNTIYF.

The chain joins TRBV4-3 to TRBJ2-7; D may be TRBD1 (7 bases). V lost 0 bases to trimming and J lost 2 bases, with 11 bases between them. There are 15 residues in the CDR3. CDR1 LGHNA and CDR2 YSLEER come from the germline V gene. The CDR3: CASSQEEGAPYEQYF. CDR3 DNA: TGCGCCAGCAGCCAAGAGGAGGGGGCCCCCTACGAGCAGTACTTC.

The chain carries TRBV7-2 and TRBJ2-5; D perhaps matches TRBD1 (6 bases). Per germline, CDR1 SGHTA and CDR2 FQGNSA. Trimming took off 4 bases at V and 5 bases at J, with 17 bases between the two ends. The length of the CDR3 is 15 residues. CDR3 region: CASSSHYRAWETQYF. The DNA for the CDR3 is TGTGCCAGCAGCTCACACTACAGGGCGTGGGAGACCCAGTACTTC. The whole variable domain, filled in from reference TRBV7-2 and TRBJ2-5, reads GAGVSQSPSNKVTEKGKDVELRCDPISGHTALYWYRQSLGQGLEFLIYFQGNSAPDKSGLPSDRFSAERTGGSVSTLTIQRTQQEDSAVYLCASSSHYRAWETQYFGPGTRLLVL.

V gene TRBV4-3 combines with J gene TRBJ2-1, with D possibly being TRBD1 (6 bases). Germline CDR1 and CDR2: LGHNA and YSLEER. This CDR3 is 17 amino acids long. The V end was cut by 0 bases, the J end by 2 bases, with 14 bases between. CDR3 nucleotide sequence: TGCGCCAGCAGCCAAGATTCCCGGGACAAGGCCTACAATGAGCAGTTCTTC. Amino acids: CASSQDSRDKAYNEQFF.

V gene TRBV6-2 or TRBV6-3 combines with J gene TRBJ2-5; 7 bases align to TRBD2. CDR3 length equals 16 residues. The V gene end was trimmed by 3 bases and the J gene end by 2 bases; junction bases not matched to a gene: 9. Germline lookup yields CDR1 MNHEY and CDR2 SVGEGT. The CDR3 nucleotides read TGTGCCAGCAGTTATTGGGGGGGAGGGCTTCAAGAGACCCAGTACTTC. Translated, it gives CASSYWGGGLQETQYF.

V is TRBV12-5 and J is TRBJ2-5; no firm D call. CDR3 length: 12 residues. Germline V CDR1 and CDR2: LGHNT, FRNRAP. V shed 4 bases and J shed 7 bases, with 10 bases lying between them. The CDR3 DNA sequence: TGTGCTAGTGGTTCCACGGGTGGGACCCAGTACTTC. Protein: CASGSTGGTQYF. Using reference TRBV12-5 and TRBJ2-5 for the parts outside the CDR3, the full variable domain is DARVTQTPRHKVTEMGQEVTMRCQPILGHNTVFWYRQTMMQGLELLAYFRNRAPLDDSGMPKDRFSAEMPDATLATLKIQPSEPRDSAVYFCASGSTGGTQYFGPGTRLLVL.

In its sample, this clone was seen once. The CDR3 loop is CASSYSGVYQPQHF. The CDR3 DNA is TGTGCCAGCAGTTACTCGGGGGTTTATCAGCCCCAGCATTTT. The chain uses TRBV6-5 and TRBJ1-5; D possibly corresponds to TRBD1 (5 bases). The CDR3 extends over 14 amino acids. The germline gives CDR1 MNHEY, CDR2 SVGAGI. V lost 0 bases and J 5 bases, leaving 8 bases between the germline ends.

The chain has TRBV2 and TRBJ1-4; no clear D. Trimming removed 6 bases from V and 0 bases from J, with 8 bases in between. This CDR3 has 14 amino acids. In germline, CDR1 is SNHLY, CDR2 FYNNEI. CDR3 in amino acids: CASSLVATNEKLFF. CDR3 nucleotides: TGTGCCAGCAGCCTGGTTGCAACTAATGAAAAACTGTTTTTT.

This chain links TRBV5-8 with TRBJ2-3, with TRBD1 as a possible D gene (5 bases). V gave up 1 base and J gave up 2 bases, with 8 bases separating them. CDR3 length: 14 residues. Germline CDR1 and CDR2: SGHTS and YDEGEE. CDR3 amino acids: CASSLLTVTDTQYF. CDR3 bases: TGTGCCAGCAGCTTGTTGACAGTCACAGATACGCAGTATTTT.

The V and J genes are TRBV7-9 and TRBJ2-3; D perhaps matches TRBD2 (6 bases). The V end lost 2 bases, the J end lost 1 base, and 7 bases lay between the germline ends. The germline V gene encodes CDR1 SEHNR and CDR2 FQNEAQ (reference sequence). The CDR3 contains 14 residues. CDR3 sequence (DNA): TGTGCCAGCAGCTTACCGGGGGGCACAGATACGCAGTATTTT. This sequence encodes CASSLPGGTDTQYF.

The chain uses TRBV27 and TRBJ2-1, with TRBD1 identical over 10 bases. Trimming at V came to 3 bases and at J to 5 bases, leaving 4 bases not matched to a gene. The CDR3 extends over 15 amino acids. The V gene's germline CDR1 is MNHEY and CDR2 SMNVEV (reference sequence). CDR3 residues: CASSFSGTGDNEQFF. The DNA of the CDR3 is TGTGCCAGCAGTTTCTCCGGGACAGGGGACAATGAGCAGTTCTTC.

The chain links TRBV5-6 to TRBJ2-1; D not certain. CDR1 SGHDT and CDR2 YYEEEE come from the germline V gene. The CDR3 spans 17 residues. V was shortened by 6 bases and J by 0 bases, with 19 bases between the two germline ends. CDR3 coding DNA: TGTGCCAGCACCAGCGCCGAAAGTTTCGGCTCCTACAATGAGCAGTTCTTC. This encodes CASTSAESFGSYNEQFF.

The V call is TRBV18, the J call TRBJ1-2; D is possibly TRBD1 (5 bases). CDR1 and CDR2 from the germline V gene are KGHSH and LQKENI. The CDR3 contains 11 residues. V was clipped by 2 bases and J by 7 bases, with 5 bases between them. CDR3 nucleotide sequence: TGTGCCAGCTCACCAGGGACTGGCTACACCTTC. It encodes CASSPGTGYTF.

The CDR3 coding sequence is TGTGCCAGCAGCCTCCCGGGGACGGATTCGGGTGAAGCTTTCTTT. Its translation: CASSLPGTDSGEAFF. The gene calls are TRBV7-9 and TRBJ1-1; a possible D gene is TRBD1 (5 bases). V lost 5 bases to trimming and J lost 7 bases, with 20 bases between them. Germline V gene lookup returns CDR1 SEHNR and CDR2 FQNEAQ (reference sequence). The length of the CDR3 is 15 residues.

The chain combines TRBV5-3 with TRBJ1-5; 10 nucleotides align to TRBD1. TRBV5-3 is treated as an ORF (open reading frame) with a function not yet certain. This CDR3 has 14 amino acids. The J segment lost 5 bases and the V segment lost 4 bases, leaving 3 bases of the junction unmatched. CDR3 in amino acids: CARSPDRGYQPQHF. CDR3 coding DNA: TGTGCCAGAAGCCCGGACAGGGGGTATCAGCCCCAGCATTTT.

The J gene is TRBJ2-7, the V gene TRBV7-3, with no clear D. Germline V gives CDR1 SGHTA, CDR2 FQGTGA. This CDR3 contains 14 residues. V dropped 1 base and J dropped 6 bases, with 13 bases sitting between them. CDR3 amino acids: CASSLMAHIGEQYF. CDR3 DNA sequence: TGTGCCAGCAGCTTAATGGCCCACATCGGCGAGCAGTACTTC.

The chain links TRBV19 to TRBJ1-1, with D perhaps matching TRBD1 (5 bases). Deletions cut 4 bases from V and 3 bases from J, with 15 bases between. Germline V gene data show CDR1 as LNHDA and CDR2 as SQIVND (reference sequence). CDR3 size: 15 residues. The CDR3 loop is CASSRWEGSYTEAFF. CDR3 sequence (DNA): TGTGCCAGTAGTAGGTGGGAGGGGAGTTACACTGAAGCTTTCTTT.

The chain joins TRBV6-6 to TRBJ2-7; 7 bases are shared with TRBD1. The CDR3 runs to 14 residues. Trimming removed 4 bases from V and 2 bases from J; junction bases left unmatched: 5. The germline V gene has CDR1 MNHNY and CDR2 SVGAGI (reference sequence). The CDR3 DNA is TGTGCCAGCAGTTCCCAGCAGGGGGCCTACGAGCAGTACTTC. Residues: CASSSQQGAYEQYF.

V gene TRBV18 combines with J gene TRBJ2-1; no definite D call. The germline CDR1 and CDR2 sequences are KGHSH and LQKENI. V shed 6 bases and J shed 9 bases, with 12 bases lying between them. The CDR3 totals 12 residues. As DNA, the CDR3 is TGTGCCAGCTCTCCGAGGCCCCCTGAGCAGTTCTTC. Protein product: CASSPRPPEQFF.

A single count supports this clone. The chain joins TRBV25-1 to TRBJ1-1; D not certain. CDR1 and CDR2 (germline): MGHDK, SYGVNS. The V end was cut by 6 bases, the J end by 4 bases, with 6 bases between. CDR3 length equals 11 residues. The DNA of the CDR3 is TGTGCCAGCAGATGGGGCACTGAAGCTTTCTTT. Protein product: CASRWGTEAFF.

Note on this clone: Compared with germline, one end of the junction differs, possibly owing to a read error. The chain recombines TRBV20-1 with TRBJ2-3; 7 bases are a match to TRBD2. The CDR3 sequence is 11 residues long. The germline V gene has CDR1 DFQATT and CDR2 SNEGSKA (reference sequence). The CDR3 DNA follows: TGCAGTGCTAGAGTTGTGGGGGGGATTCTTTTT. Its protein product is CSARVVGGILF.

The chain links TRBV11-2 to TRBJ1-4; the match to TRBD1 covers 9 bases. The CDR3 totals 18 residues. Losses at the gene ends were 5 bases for V and 7 bases for J; bases not matched to a gene: 17. From germline, CDR1 is SGHAT and CDR2 FQNNGV. CDR3 residues: CASSQPGQGLNPGEKLFF. As DNA, the CDR3 is TGTGCCAGCAGCCAACCGGGACAGGGCTTGAACCCTGGTGAAAAACTGTTTTTT.

V usage is TRBV5-1 and J usage is TRBJ2-7, with 8 bases fitting TRBD2. The CDR3 is 18 residues long. V was pared by 2 bases and J by 0 bases, with 13 bases of the junction left unmatched. Germline CDR1 reads SGHRS; CDR2 reads YFSETQ. Here the CDR3 reads CASSFQAGVYSSSYEQYF. Here the CDR3 DNA reads TGCGCCAGCAGCTTCCAAGCGGGGGTTTACTCTAGCTCCTACGAGCAGTACTTC. The full variable domain, completed using reference TRBV5-1 and TRBJ2-7, is KAGVTQTPRYLIKTRGQQVTLSCSPISGHRSVSWYQQTPGQGLQFLFEYFSETQRNKGNFPGRFSGRQFSNSRSEMNVSTLELGDSALYLCASSFQAGVYSSSYEQYFGPGTRLTVT.

This clone was seen just once. This CDR3 reads CASRHRQGSGYTF. The CDR3 bases are TGTGCCAGCAGACACAGACAGGGAAGTGGCTACACCTTC. The gene calls are TRBV27 and TRBJ1-2; 7 nucleotides line up with TRBD1. The CDR3 consists of 13 residues. Unmatched junction bases numbered 8, after V lost 6 bases and J lost 7 bases. Per the germline V gene, CDR1 is MNHEY and CDR2 is SMNVEV (reference sequence).